These T cell receptor beta chains were read from a single sample in a study of early T cells in non-severe SARS-CoV-2 infection. TCRdb reanalysed the 5' RACE reads using MiXCR and keeps one entry per CDR3 protein. The data hold 95,000 to 110,000 distinct CDR3 sequences, with 11% observed a single time. Input material: whole blood. Every receptor here comes from an adult who was a healthcare worker with PCR-confirmed SARS-CoV-2 infection or an uninfected control (not recorded which). Both conserved end residues are part of each CDR3. Fields, in order: J gene, V gene, D gene, clone size, CDR3 DNA, CDR3 protein. The D gene is left open where the match is weak. Clone size is given for some rows only: seen once, a few or many times, or a class if the clone is expanded.

TRBJ2-1 TRBV4-2 . many TGTGCCAGCAGCCAAGACCAGGGACGTAGGGCCGGTAATGAGCAGTTCTTC CASSQDQGRRAGNEQFF
TRBJ2-6 TRBV20-1 . many TGCAGTGCTAGAAAGGGACGGGCCGGGGCCAACGTCCTGACTTTC CSARKGRAGANVLTF
TRBJ2-1 TRBV28 TRBD1 . TGTGCCAGCGGACAGGGCTACAATGAGCAGTTCTTC CASGQGYNEQFF
TRBJ2-7 TRBV5-6 . few TGTGCCAGCAGCATGGGACCACCATCCTACGAGCAGTACTTC CASSMGPPSYEQYF
TRBJ2-6 TRBV6-2/TRBV6-3 . many TGTGCCAGCAGGCCAGGATTGTCTGGGGCCAACGTCCTGACTTTC CASRPGLSGANVLTF
TRBJ1-3 TRBV4-3 . few TGCGCCAGCAGCCAAGAGGGGGGAAGTGGAAACACCATATATTTT CASSQEGGSGNTIYF
TRBJ2-1 TRBV12-3/TRBV12-4 TRBD2 . TGTGCCAGCAGCTGGGGGACTAGCGGCTCGGGTGAGCAGTTCTTC CASSWGTSGSGEQFF
TRBJ1-5 TRBV28 . few TGTGCCAGCAGTTTATGGGGGGGGTCCAATCAGCCCCAGCATTTT CASSLWGGSNQPQHF
TRBJ1-5 TRBV19 . many TGTGCCAGTAGTCTCAGGGGTTCACAGCCCCAGCATTTT CASSLRGSQPQHF
TRBJ2-7 TRBV6-5 TRBD2 many TGTGCCAGCAGTTACCTGAGGACTAGCGGGAGTTACGAGCAGTACTTC CASSYLRTSGSYEQYF
TRBJ1-2 TRBV6-6 . . TGTGCCAGCGTCACGGGTCTGGGAGCTAACTATGGCTACACCTTC CASVTGLGANYGYTF
TRBJ2-7 TRBV7-8 . many TGTGCCAGCAGCCCTCGGTTCCGGGAGTACGAGCAGTACTTC CASSPRFREYEQYF
TRBJ1-2 TRBV6-5 TRBD1 few TGTGCCAGCAGCCGCTCCGGGACAGGGGTTGGCTACACCTTC CASSRSGTGVGYTF
TRBJ2-2 TRBV7-6 . . TGTGCCAGCAGCCCCACTCGGGACACCGGGGAGCTGTTTTTT CASSPTRDTGELFF
TRBJ1-2 TRBV6-1 TRBD1 many TGTGCCAGCGAAGACAGGGGGTATGGCTACACCTTC CASEDRGYGYTF
TRBJ1-1 TRBV7-9 . many TGTGCCAGCAGCTTAGGGGCGAACACTGAAGCTTTCTTT CASSLGANTEAFF
TRBJ1-3 TRBV12-3/TRBV12-4 TRBD1 many TGTGCCAGCAGTCCGCCCAGGGGGCAGACTGGAAACACCATATATTTT CASSPPRGQTGNTIYF
TRBJ2-7 TRBV7-9 . many TGTGCCAGCAGCTCCAACGACAGGCCCTCCTACGAGCAGTACTTC CASSSNDRPSYEQYF
TRBJ2-3 TRBV28 TRBD2 few TGTGCCAGCAGTTTAAGCGGGAGGGCCGACACGCAGTATTTT CASSLSGRADTQYF
TRBJ2-5 TRBV3-1 . many TGTGCCAGCAGCCATCGGGCCGCACAAGAGACCCAGTACTTC CASSHRAAQETQYF
TRBJ2-7 TRBV4-1 TRBD1 . TGCGCCAGCAGCCAAACCCCTTTGACAGGGGCCGAGCAGTACTTC CASSQTPLTGAEQYF
TRBJ2-7 TRBV12-3/TRBV12-4 . . TGTGCCAGCAGTTTTGGGGAAGCCTACGAGCAGTACTTC CASSFGEAYEQYF
TRBJ2-1 TRBV7-2 TRBD1 many TGTGCCAGCAGCATTGGGACAGGGGCTGAGCAGTTCTTC CASSIGTGAEQFF
TRBJ2-3 TRBV2 . many TGTGCCAGCGGTTTGCAGAGAGCCACAGATACGCAGTATTTT CASGLQRATDTQYF
TRBJ2-7 TRBV21-1 . . TGTGCCACCACCCCTCGACAGGGGCCCTACCCACTACGCGAGCAGTACTTC CATTPRQGPYPLREQYF
TRBJ2-7 TRBV2 . many TGTGCCAGCCGAACGCGGTCTGGGTACGAGCAGTACTTC CASRTRSGYEQYF
TRBJ1-5 TRBV4-3 . few TGCGCCAGCAGCCAATCTCGGAGACAGCCCCAGCATTTT CASSQSRRQPQHF
TRBJ2-1 TRBV12-3/TRBV12-4 . many TGTGCCAGCAGTTTACGACTGAACAATGAGCAGTTCTTC CASSLRLNNEQFF
TRBJ2-7 TRBV28 . many TGTGCCAGCAGTTTTGACGTGGGTCCGGGGGACGAGCAGTACTTC CASSFDVGPGDEQYF
TRBJ2-1 TRBV29-1 TRBD2 few TGCAGCGTTGCGATGGGAGCGGGAGTATACAATGAGCAGTTCTTC CSVAMGAGVYNEQFF
TRBJ2-2 TRBV28 TRBD2 few TGTGCCAGCAGTTTGGCGGGAGAGAACACCGGGGAGCTGTTTTTT CASSLAGENTGELFF
TRBJ2-1 TRBV12-3/TRBV12-4 . . TGTGCCAGCAGTTGGGACTGGGGCGATGAGCAGTTCTTC CASSWDWGDEQFF
TRBJ1-2 TRBV6-5 TRBD1 many TGTGCCAGCAGAACTCGCCAGGGGGGCTTGTACACCTTC CASRTRQGGLYTF
TRBJ2-2 TRBV5-1 TRBD1 . TGCGCCAGCAGCTTGGCATCAGGGGGCGCCAGAGACACCGGGGAGCTGTTTTTT CASSLASGGARDTGELFF
TRBJ2-1 TRBV20-1 TRBD2 . TGCAGTGCTAGTGAGCGGGAGGTTTATGAGCAGTTCTTC CSASEREVYEQFF
TRBJ1-6 TRBV7-6 . many TGTGCCAGCAGCTTACGGCAGGGGAATTCACCCCTCCACTTT CASSLRQGNSPLHF
TRBJ2-7 TRBV6-2/TRBV6-3 . many TGTGCCAGCAGATACCGGGACCAAAGCTCCGAGCAGTACTTC CASRYRDQSSEQYF
TRBJ1-1 TRBV2 . many TGTGCCAGCAGTCGAGACCCCAACACTGAAGCTTTCTTT CASSRDPNTEAFF
TRBJ2-3 TRBV28 . many TGTGCCAGCAGCGTGGGACTCACAGATACGCAGTATTTT CASSVGLTDTQYF
TRBJ2-3 TRBV20-1 . . TGCAGTGCTAGCCGCACAGATACGCAGTATTTT CSASRTDTQYF
TRBJ2-7 TRBV27 TRBD1 many TGTGCCAGCAGTCTATCCAGGGGGATATCCTACGAGCAGTACTTC CASSLSRGISYEQYF